These T cell receptor beta chains were read from a single sample in a study of cytomegalovirus exposure and HLA in healthy donors. The protocol was immunoSEQ multiplex PCR, while the TCRdb copy is restricted to in-frame clones and leaves out a portion. The repertoire holds about 150,000 clones, more than 8% seen once, with 1.8% in the top ten. The sequenced sample consisted of PBMCs. Receptors were obtained from a man aged 50-60 years in good health and CMV-seronegative. CDR3s include the opening cysteine and the closing phenylalanine or tryptophan. Fields, in order: D gene, J gene, V gene, clone size, CDR3 protein, CDR3 DNA. A D gene is named only where the DNA matches it firmly. The size entry is marked missing in some rows and otherwise reads once, few, many or a size class.

D gene: .; J gene: TRBJ1-3; V gene: TRBV18; clone size: .; CDR3 protein: CASSIGPGLPGNTIYF; CDR3 DNA: TGTGCCAGCTCAATCGGTCCAGGGTTGCCTGGAAACACCATATATTTT
D gene: TRBD1; J gene: TRBJ2-7; V gene: TRBV20-1; clone size: few; CDR3 protein: CSSGQGYERYF; CDR3 DNA: TGCAGTTCCGGACAGGGCTACGAGCGGTACTTC
D gene: .; J gene: TRBJ2-1; V gene: TRBV9; clone size: .; CDR3 protein: CASSVRGQNDEQFF; CDR3 DNA: TGTGCCAGCAGCGTAAGAGGGCAGAACGATGAGCAGTTCTTC
D gene: .; J gene: TRBJ2-3; V gene: TRBV28; clone size: few; CDR3 protein: CASSRDSPTDTQYF; CDR3 DNA: TGTGCCAGCTCTCGGGACTCCCCCACAGATACGCAGTATTTT
D gene: TRBD1; J gene: TRBJ2-2; V gene: TRBV6-1; clone size: few; CDR3 protein: CASSGRWGQGFSPIPGELFF; CDR3 DNA: TGTGCCAGCAGTGGACGCTGGGGACAGGGGTTCTCGCCCATCCCCGGGGAGCTGTTTTTT
D gene: .; J gene: TRBJ1-5; V gene: TRBV30; clone size: .; CDR3 protein: CAWGTEGGSQPQHF; CDR3 DNA: TGTGCCTGGGGGACGGAGGGTGGGAGTCAGCCCCAGCATTTT
D gene: .; J gene: TRBJ1-2; V gene: TRBV30; clone size: .; CDR3 protein: CAWSVYREGYTF; CDR3 DNA: TGTGCCTGGAGTGTATACAGGGAGGGCTACACCTTC
D gene: TRBD1; J gene: TRBJ2-5; V gene: TRBV6-5; clone size: few; CDR3 protein: CASSYQGQQETQYF; CDR3 DNA: TGTGCCAGCAGTTACCAGGGACAGCAAGAGACCCAGTACTTC
D gene: .; J gene: TRBJ1-2; V gene: TRBV19; clone size: .; CDR3 protein: CASSFFSGGYTF; CDR3 DNA: TGTGCCAGTAGTTTCTTCTCCGGGGGCTACACCTTC
D gene: .; J gene: TRBJ2-3; V gene: TRBV28; clone size: .; CDR3 protein: CASSLIKGGFTDTQYF; CDR3 DNA: TGTGCCAGCAGTTTAATTAAAGGAGGGTTCACAGATACGCAGTATTTT
D gene: .; J gene: TRBJ2-5; V gene: TRBV9; clone size: .; CDR3 protein: CASSPSLAPSQETQYF; CDR3 DNA: TGTGCCAGCAGCCCCTCTTTAGCGCCTTCACAAGAGACCCAGTACTTC
D gene: .; J gene: TRBJ1-5; V gene: TRBV28; clone size: .; CDR3 protein: CASRTGWDQPQHF; CDR3 DNA: TGTGCCAGCAGGACAGGTTGGGATCAGCCCCAGCATTTT
D gene: TRBD1; J gene: TRBJ1-2; V gene: TRBV28; clone size: .; CDR3 protein: CASSPGQGVRYGYTF; CDR3 DNA: TGTGCCAGCAGTCCCGGACAGGGCGTCAGGTATGGCTACACCTTC
D gene: TRBD1; J gene: TRBJ1-2; V gene: TRBV9; clone size: few; CDR3 protein: CASSLRDRGYGYTF; CDR3 DNA: TGTGCCAGCAGCCTCCGGGACAGGGGCTATGGCTACACCTTC
D gene: TRBD2; J gene: TRBJ2-5; V gene: TRBV5-4; clone size: .; CDR3 protein: CASSLEWTSGGGETQYF; CDR3 DNA: TGTGCCAGCAGCCTAGAATGGACTAGCGGGGGGGGAGAGACCCAGTACTTC
D gene: .; J gene: TRBJ1-2; V gene: TRBV19; clone size: few; CDR3 protein: CASIQTDWLTTTYGYTF; CDR3 DNA: TGTGCCAGTATACAGACGGATTGGCTTACCACCACCTATGGCTACACCTTC
D gene: TRBD1; J gene: TRBJ1-2; V gene: TRBV7-6; clone size: few; CDR3 protein: CASSLEDRGYGYTF; CDR3 DNA: TGTGCCAGCAGCTTAGAGGACAGGGGCTATGGCTACACCTTC
D gene: .; J gene: TRBJ2-1; V gene: TRBV7-6; clone size: .; CDR3 protein: CASSSPASQGYNEQFF; CDR3 DNA: TGTGCCAGCAGCTCCCCGGCTAGCCAGGGGTACAATGAGCAGTTCTTC
D gene: TRBD1; J gene: TRBJ2-5; V gene: TRBV19; clone size: few; CDR3 protein: CASRGTGGRETQYF; CDR3 DNA: TGTGCCAGTAGGGGGACAGGGGGGAGAGAGACCCAGTACTTC
D gene: .; J gene: TRBJ1-1; V gene: TRBV29-1; clone size: few; CDR3 protein: CSAGGASGGNTEAFF; CDR3 DNA: TGCAGCGCCGGGGGGGCCTCGGGGGGGAACACTGAAGCTTTCTTT
D gene: TRBD2; J gene: TRBJ2-2; V gene: TRBV5-1; clone size: few; CDR3 protein: CASSVGLEGGELFF; CDR3 DNA: TGCGCCAGCAGCGTGGGACTAGAGGGCGGGGAGCTGTTTTTT
D gene: .; J gene: TRBJ2-7; V gene: TRBV6-5; clone size: few; CDR3 protein: CASTPQGPSEQYF; CDR3 DNA: TGTGCCAGCACCCCGCAGGGCCCATCCGAGCAGTACTTC
D gene: .; J gene: TRBJ1-2; V gene: TRBV7-2; clone size: .; CDR3 protein: CASSLTGRGYTF; CDR3 DNA: TGTGCCAGCAGCTTAACAGGGCGTGGCTACACCTTC
D gene: TRBD1; J gene: TRBJ2-6; V gene: TRBV18; clone size: .; CDR3 protein: CASSPGTVHSGANVLTF; CDR3 DNA: TGTGCCAGCTCACCGGGGACAGTTCACTCTGGGGCCAACGTCCTGACTTTC
D gene: .; J gene: TRBJ2-7; V gene: TRBV18; clone size: few; CDR3 protein: CASSPRLLDEQYF; CDR3 DNA: TGTGCCAGCTCACCAAGACTACTCGACGAGCAGTACTTC
D gene: TRBD2; J gene: TRBJ2-5; V gene: TRBV2; clone size: .; CDR3 protein: CASTSGGPTTQYF; CDR3 DNA: TGTGCCAGTACTAGCGGGGGCCCCACGACCCAGTACTTC
D gene: .; J gene: TRBJ1-2; V gene: TRBV7-2; clone size: few; CDR3 protein: CASRGGPGSGGYTF; CDR3 DNA: TGTGCCAGCAGGGGGGGGCCGGGGTCCGGTGGCTACACCTTC
D gene: .; J gene: TRBJ2-5; V gene: TRBV27; clone size: .; CDR3 protein: CASSFLRAETQYF; CDR3 DNA: TGTGCCAGCAGTTTTTTGAGGGCGGAGACCCAGTACTTC
D gene: .; J gene: TRBJ2-1; V gene: TRBV2; clone size: .; CDR3 protein: CASTAMGGYNEQFF; CDR3 DNA: TGTGCCAGCACCGCGATGGGAGGATACAATGAGCAGTTCTTC
D gene: .; J gene: TRBJ1-2; V gene: TRBV29-1; clone size: .; CDR3 protein: CSVDHPERANYGYTF; CDR3 DNA: TGCAGCGTTGACCACCCCGAGAGAGCTAACTATGGCTACACCTTC
D gene: .; J gene: TRBJ2-7; V gene: TRBV25-1; clone size: few; CDR3 protein: CASRGRGGEQYF; CDR3 DNA: TGTGCCAGCAGGGGGAGAGGCGGCGAGCAGTACTTC
D gene: TRBD2; J gene: TRBJ2-1; V gene: TRBV6-6; clone size: few; CDR3 protein: CASTPSGKRNEQFF; CDR3 DNA: TGTGCCAGCACCCCCAGCGGGAAGAGGAATGAGCAGTTCTTC
D gene: TRBD1; J gene: TRBJ1-2; V gene: TRBV4-1; clone size: few; CDR3 protein: CASSHAGTGVYGYTF; CDR3 DNA: TGCGCCAGCAGCCACGCTGGGACAGGGGTTTATGGCTACACCTTC
D gene: .; J gene: TRBJ1-6; V gene: TRBV7-2; clone size: few; CDR3 protein: CATTLMAGNNSPLHF; CDR3 DNA: TGTGCCACCACCCTCATGGCAGGGAATAATTCACCCCTCCACTTT
D gene: .; J gene: TRBJ2-1; V gene: TRBV29-1; clone size: few; CDR3 protein: CSVHTGQGNYNEQFF; CDR3 DNA: TGCAGCGTCCACACAGGCCAGGGGAACTACAATGAGCAGTTCTTC
D gene: TRBD1; J gene: TRBJ1-5; V gene: TRBV4-1; clone size: few; CDR3 protein: CASSQVRDRGIPPQHF; CDR3 DNA: TGCGCCAGCAGCCAAGTAAGAGACAGGGGTATTCCGCCCCAGCATTTT
D gene: TRBD2; J gene: TRBJ2-1; V gene: TRBV4-2; clone size: few; CDR3 protein: CASSQDRGPSGGIGQFF; CDR3 DNA: TGTGCCAGCAGCCAAGATCGGGGGCCTAGCGGGGGAATTGGGCAGTTCTTC
D gene: .; J gene: TRBJ1-2; V gene: TRBV25-1; clone size: .; CDR3 protein: CASRRSNYGYTF; CDR3 DNA: TGTGCCAGCCGACGGAGTAACTATGGCTACACCTTC
D gene: .; J gene: TRBJ1-1; V gene: TRBV6-1; clone size: few; CDR3 protein: CASALGQLNTEAFF; CDR3 DNA: TGTGCCAGCGCACTGGGGCAGTTGAACACTGAAGCTTTCTTT
D gene: .; J gene: TRBJ1-1; V gene: TRBV29-1; clone size: .; CDR3 protein: CSALTTSEAFF; CDR3 DNA: TGCAGCGCTCTCACTACGTCTGAAGCTTTCTTT
D gene: .; J gene: TRBJ2-5; V gene: TRBV6-6; clone size: .; CDR3 protein: CASSKRAEQEAQYF; CDR3 DNA: TGTGCCAGCAGTAAAAGAGCGGAACAAGAGGCCCAGTACTTC
D gene: TRBD1; J gene: TRBJ1-4; V gene: TRBV5-1; clone size: .; CDR3 protein: CASSQGQGNEKLFF; CDR3 DNA: TGCGCCAGCAGCCAGGGACAGGGCAATGAAAAACTGTTTTTT
D gene: TRBD1; J gene: TRBJ1-2; V gene: TRBV5-1; clone size: .; CDR3 protein: CASSMFFLDREDGYTF; CDR3 DNA: TGCGCCAGCAGCATGTTTTTCCTCGACAGGGAGGATGGCTACACCTTC
D gene: TRBD2; J gene: TRBJ2-7; V gene: TRBV5-4; clone size: few; CDR3 protein: CASGSGNSYEQYF; CDR3 DNA: TGTGCCTCCGGGAGCGGGAATAGCTACGAGCAGTACTTC
D gene: .; J gene: TRBJ2-7; V gene: TRBV6-6; clone size: .; CDR3 protein: CASSYSQTDYEQYF; CDR3 DNA: TGTGCCAGCAGTTACTCACAGACGGACTACGAGCAGTACTTC
D gene: TRBD1; J gene: TRBJ1-2; V gene: TRBV9; clone size: .; CDR3 protein: CASSATGDHYGYTF; CDR3 DNA: TGTGCCAGCAGCGCTACAGGGGATCACTATGGCTACACCTTC